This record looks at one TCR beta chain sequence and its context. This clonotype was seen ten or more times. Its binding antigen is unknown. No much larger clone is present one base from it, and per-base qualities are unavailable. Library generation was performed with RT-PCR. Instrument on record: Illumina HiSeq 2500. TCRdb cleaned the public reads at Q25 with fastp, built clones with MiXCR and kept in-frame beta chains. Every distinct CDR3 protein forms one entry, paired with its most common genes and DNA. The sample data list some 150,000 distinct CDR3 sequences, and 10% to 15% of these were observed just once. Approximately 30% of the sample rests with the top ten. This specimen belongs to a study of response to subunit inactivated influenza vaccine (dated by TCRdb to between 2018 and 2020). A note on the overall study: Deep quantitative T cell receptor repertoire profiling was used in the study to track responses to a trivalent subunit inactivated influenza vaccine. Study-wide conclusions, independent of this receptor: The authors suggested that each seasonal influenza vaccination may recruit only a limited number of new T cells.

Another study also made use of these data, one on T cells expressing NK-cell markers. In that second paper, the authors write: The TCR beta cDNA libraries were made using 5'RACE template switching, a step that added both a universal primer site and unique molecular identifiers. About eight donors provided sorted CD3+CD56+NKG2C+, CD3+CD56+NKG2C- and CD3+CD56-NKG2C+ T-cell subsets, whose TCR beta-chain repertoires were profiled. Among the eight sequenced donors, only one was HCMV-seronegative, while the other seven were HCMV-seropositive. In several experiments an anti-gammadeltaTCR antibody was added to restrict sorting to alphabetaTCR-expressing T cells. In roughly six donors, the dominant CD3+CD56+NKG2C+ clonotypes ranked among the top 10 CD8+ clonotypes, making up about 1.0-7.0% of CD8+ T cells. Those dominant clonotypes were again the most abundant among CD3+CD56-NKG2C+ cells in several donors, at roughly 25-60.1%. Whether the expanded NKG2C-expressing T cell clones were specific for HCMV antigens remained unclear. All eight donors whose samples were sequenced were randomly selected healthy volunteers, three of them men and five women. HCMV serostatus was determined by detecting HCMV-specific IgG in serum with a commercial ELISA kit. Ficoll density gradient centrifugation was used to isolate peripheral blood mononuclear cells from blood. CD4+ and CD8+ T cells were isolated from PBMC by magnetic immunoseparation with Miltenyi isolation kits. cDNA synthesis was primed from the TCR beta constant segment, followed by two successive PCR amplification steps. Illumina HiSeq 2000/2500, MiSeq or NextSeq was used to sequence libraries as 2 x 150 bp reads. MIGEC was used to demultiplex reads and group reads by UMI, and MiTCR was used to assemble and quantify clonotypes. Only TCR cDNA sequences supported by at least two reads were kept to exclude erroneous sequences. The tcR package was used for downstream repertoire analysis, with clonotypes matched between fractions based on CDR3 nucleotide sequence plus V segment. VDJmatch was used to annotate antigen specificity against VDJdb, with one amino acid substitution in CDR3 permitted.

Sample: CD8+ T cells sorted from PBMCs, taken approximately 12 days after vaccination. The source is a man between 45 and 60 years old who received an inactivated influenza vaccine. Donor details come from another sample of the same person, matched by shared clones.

The CDR3 here reads CAISEESNQPQHF. The DNA reads as follows: TGTGCCATCAGTGAGGAAAGCAATCAGCCCCAGCATTTT. In this chain, TRBV10-3 is recombined with TRBJ1-5; confidence is insufficient to name the D gene. The germline V gene encodes CDR1 ENHRY and CDR2 SYGVKD. The CDR3 has 13 amino acids, counting the end cysteine and phenylalanine. Only CDR3 DNA remains: 39 bases, in frame from the first base. The V and J ends are trimmed by 2 bases and 1 base, leaving 3 bases between them.